What follows is one TCR beta chain and its context. Its antigen is undetermined. The PCR contained 60 Vbeta and 13 Jbeta primers. The table came from immunoSEQ multiplex PCR; TCRdb's copy has only in-frame clones and leaves some out. The table for this sample gives about 70,000 clones. The data were obtained in a study of cytomegalovirus exposure and HLA in healthy donors. The study, taken as a whole, reports: In a later analysis, parvovirus B19, influenza, CMV and Epstein-Barr virus appeared linked to several top co-occurrence clusters. Differences between HLA loci emerged in a later analysis of TCR association rates, with DRB1 most and HLA-C fewest. In a later analysis, about 17,000 TCR beta sequences were associated with HLA alleles at 0.05 false discovery rate.

The germline V and J ends were trimmed by 0 bases and 0 bases, with 7 bases remaining between them. The V gene's germline CDR1 is SGHRS and CDR2 YFSETQ. CDR3 length equals 15 residues. The sequence was collected from a female donor in good health and CMV-seropositive. This sequence joins TRBV5-1 and TRBJ1-3; D gene unclear. The sample consisted of PBMCs. CDR3 sequence reads: CASSLEATSGNTIYF. The CDR3 nucleotides read TGCGCCAGCAGCTTGGAAGCAACCTCTGGAAACACCATATATTTT.